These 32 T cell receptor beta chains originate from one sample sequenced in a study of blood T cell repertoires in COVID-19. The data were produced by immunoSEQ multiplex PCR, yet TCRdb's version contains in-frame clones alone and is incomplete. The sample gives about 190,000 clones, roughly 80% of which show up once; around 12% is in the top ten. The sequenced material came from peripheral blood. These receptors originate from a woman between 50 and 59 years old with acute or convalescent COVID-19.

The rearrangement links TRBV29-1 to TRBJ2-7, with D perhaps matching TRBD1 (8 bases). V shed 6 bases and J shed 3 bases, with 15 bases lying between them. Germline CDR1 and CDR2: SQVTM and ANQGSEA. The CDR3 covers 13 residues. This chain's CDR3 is CSVGAGQDYEQYF. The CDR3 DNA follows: TGCAGCGTGGGAGCGGGACAGGACTACGAGCAGTACTTC.

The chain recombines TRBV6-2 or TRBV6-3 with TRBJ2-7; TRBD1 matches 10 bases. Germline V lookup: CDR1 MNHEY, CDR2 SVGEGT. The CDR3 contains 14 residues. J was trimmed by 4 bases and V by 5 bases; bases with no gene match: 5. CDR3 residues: CASSTRQGAYEQYF. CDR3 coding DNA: TGTGCCAGCAGTACCCGACAGGGGGCATACGAGCAGTACTTC.

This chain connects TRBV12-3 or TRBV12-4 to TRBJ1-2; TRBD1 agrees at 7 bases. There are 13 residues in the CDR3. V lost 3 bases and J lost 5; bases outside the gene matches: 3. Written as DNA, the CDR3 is TGTGCCAGCAGTTTGCCAGGGGGGTATGGCTACACCTTC. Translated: CASSLPGGYGYTF.

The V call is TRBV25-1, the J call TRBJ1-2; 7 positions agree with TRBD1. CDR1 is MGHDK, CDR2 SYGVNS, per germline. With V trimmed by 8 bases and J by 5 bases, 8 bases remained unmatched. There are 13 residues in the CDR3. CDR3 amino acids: CASGDRASYGYTF. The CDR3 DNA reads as TGTGCCAGCGGAGACAGGGCCTCGTATGGCTACACCTTC.

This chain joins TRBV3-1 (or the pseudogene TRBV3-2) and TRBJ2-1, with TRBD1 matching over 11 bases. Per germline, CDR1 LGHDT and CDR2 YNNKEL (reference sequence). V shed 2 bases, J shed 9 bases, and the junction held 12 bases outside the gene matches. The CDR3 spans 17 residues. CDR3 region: CASSQLGGQGARVEQFF. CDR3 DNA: TGTGCCAGCAGCCAATTAGGAGGACAGGGGGCGCGGGTTGAGCAGTTCTTC.

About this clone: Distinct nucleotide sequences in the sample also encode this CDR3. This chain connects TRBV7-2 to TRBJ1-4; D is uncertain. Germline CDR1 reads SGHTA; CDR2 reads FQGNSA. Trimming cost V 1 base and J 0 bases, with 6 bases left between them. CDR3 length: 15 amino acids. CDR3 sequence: CASSLVRATNEKLFF. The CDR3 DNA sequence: TGTGCCAGCAGCTTAGTCCGGGCAACTAATGAAAAACTGTTTTTT. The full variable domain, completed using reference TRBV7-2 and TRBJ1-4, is GAGVSQSPSNKVTEKGKDVELRCDPISGHTALYWYRQSLGQGLEFLIYFQGNSAPDKSGLPSDRFSAERTGGSVSTLTIQRTQQEDSAVYLCASSLVRATNEKLFFGSGTQLSVL.

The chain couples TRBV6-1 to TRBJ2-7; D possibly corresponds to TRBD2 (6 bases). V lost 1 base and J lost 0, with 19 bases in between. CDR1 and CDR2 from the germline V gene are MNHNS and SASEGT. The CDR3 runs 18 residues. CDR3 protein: CASSEGRRGTSASYEQYF. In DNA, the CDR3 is TGTGCCAGCAGTGAAGGTAGGAGAGGGACTTCGGCCTCCTACGAGCAGTACTTC.

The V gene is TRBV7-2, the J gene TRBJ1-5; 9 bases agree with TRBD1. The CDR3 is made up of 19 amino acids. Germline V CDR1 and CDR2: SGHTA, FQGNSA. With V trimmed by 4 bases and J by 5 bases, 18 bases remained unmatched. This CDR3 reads CASSSHFGGGQGGDQPQHF. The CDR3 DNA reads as TGTGCCAGCAGCTCCCATTTTGGAGGGGGACAGGGAGGGGATCAGCCCCAGCATTTT.

The CDR3 loop is CASSREVEDTGELFF. The DNA for the CDR3 is TGTGCCAGCTCACGGGAGGTAGAAGACACCGGGGAGCTGTTTTTT. The chain is built from TRBV18 and TRBJ2-2; D may be TRBD2 (6 bases). The V end was cut by 4 bases, the J end by 3 bases, with 12 bases between. The CDR3 totals 15 residues. CDR1 is KGHSH, CDR2 LQKENI, per germline. The full variable domain, its missing parts supplied by reference TRBV18 and TRBJ2-2, is NAGVMQNPRHLVRRRGQEARLRCSPMKGHSHVYWYRQLPEEGLKFMVYLQKENIIDESGMPKERFSAEFPKEGPSILRIQQVVRGDSAAYFCASSREVEDTGELFFGEGSRLTVL.

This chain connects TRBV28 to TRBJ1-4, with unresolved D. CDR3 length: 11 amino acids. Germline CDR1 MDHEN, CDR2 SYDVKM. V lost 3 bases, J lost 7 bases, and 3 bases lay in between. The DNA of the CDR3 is TGTGCCAGCAGTTTGAGTGAAAAACTGTTTTTT. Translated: CASSLSEKLFF. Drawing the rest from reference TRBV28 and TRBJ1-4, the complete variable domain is DVKVTQSSRYLVKRTGEKVFLECVQDMDHENMFWYRQDPGLGLRLIYFSYDVKMKEKGDIPEGYSVSREKKERFSLILESASTNQTSMYLCASSLSEKLFFGSGTQLSVL.

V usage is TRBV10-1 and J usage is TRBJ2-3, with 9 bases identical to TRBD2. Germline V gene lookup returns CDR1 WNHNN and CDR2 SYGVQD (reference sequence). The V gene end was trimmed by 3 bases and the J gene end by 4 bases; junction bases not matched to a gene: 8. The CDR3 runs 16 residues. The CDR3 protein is CASSDGAGGEADTQYF. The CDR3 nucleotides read TGCGCCAGCAGTGACGGAGCGGGAGGAGAGGCAGATACGCAGTATTTT.

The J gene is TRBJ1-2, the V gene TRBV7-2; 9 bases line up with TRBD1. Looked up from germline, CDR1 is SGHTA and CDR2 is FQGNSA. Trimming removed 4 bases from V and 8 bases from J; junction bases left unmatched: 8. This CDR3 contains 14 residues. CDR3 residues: CASSYKQGAQGYTF. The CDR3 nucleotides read TGTGCCAGCAGCTACAAACAGGGGGCACAGGGCTACACCTTC.

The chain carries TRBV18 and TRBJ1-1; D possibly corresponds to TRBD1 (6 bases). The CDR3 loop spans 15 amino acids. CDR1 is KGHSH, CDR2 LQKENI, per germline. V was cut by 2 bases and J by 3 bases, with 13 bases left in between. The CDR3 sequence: CASSPSTGQHTEAFF. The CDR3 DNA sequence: TGTGCCAGCTCACCATCAACGGGACAACACACTGAAGCTTTCTTT.

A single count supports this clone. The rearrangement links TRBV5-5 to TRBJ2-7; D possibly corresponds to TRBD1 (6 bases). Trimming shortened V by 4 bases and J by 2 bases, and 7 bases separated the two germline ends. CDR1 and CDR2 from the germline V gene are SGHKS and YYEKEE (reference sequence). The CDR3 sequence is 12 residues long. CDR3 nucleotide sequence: TGTGCCAGCAGCGAGGGGGCCTACGAGCAGTACTTC. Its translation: CASSEGAYEQYF.

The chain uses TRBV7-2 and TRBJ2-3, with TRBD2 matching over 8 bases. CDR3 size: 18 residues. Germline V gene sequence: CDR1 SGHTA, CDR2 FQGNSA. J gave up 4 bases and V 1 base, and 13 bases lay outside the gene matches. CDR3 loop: CASSLVTSGAKGPDTQYF. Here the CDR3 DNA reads TGTGCCAGCAGCTTAGTTACTAGCGGAGCCAAGGGGCCAGATACGCAGTATTTT.

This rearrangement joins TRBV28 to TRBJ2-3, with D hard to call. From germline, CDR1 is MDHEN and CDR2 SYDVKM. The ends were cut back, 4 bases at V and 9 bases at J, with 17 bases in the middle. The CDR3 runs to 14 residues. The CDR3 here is CASSSSTSLRTQYF. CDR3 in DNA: TGTGCCAGCAGTTCGTCGACTTCCCTTAGGACGCAGTATTTT.

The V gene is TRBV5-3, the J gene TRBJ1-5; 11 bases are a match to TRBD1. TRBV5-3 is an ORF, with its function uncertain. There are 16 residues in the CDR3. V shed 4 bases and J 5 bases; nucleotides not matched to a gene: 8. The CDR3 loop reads CARSPEWTGGYQPQHF. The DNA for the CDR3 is TGTGCCAGAAGCCCAGAATGGACAGGGGGCTATCAGCCCCAGCATTTT.

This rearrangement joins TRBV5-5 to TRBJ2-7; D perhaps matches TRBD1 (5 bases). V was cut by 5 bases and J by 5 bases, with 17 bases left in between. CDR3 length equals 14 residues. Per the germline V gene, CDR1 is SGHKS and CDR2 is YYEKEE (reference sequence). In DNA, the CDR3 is TGTGCCAGCAGTTACCTGGGCAGGGCCGACGAGCAGTACTTC. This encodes CASSYLGRADEQYF.

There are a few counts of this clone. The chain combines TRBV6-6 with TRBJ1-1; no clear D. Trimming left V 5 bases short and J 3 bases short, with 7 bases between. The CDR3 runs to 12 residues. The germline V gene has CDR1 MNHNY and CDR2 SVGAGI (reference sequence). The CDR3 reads CASSHRDTEAFF. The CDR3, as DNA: TGTGCCAGCAGTCACCGGGACACTGAAGCTTTCTTT.

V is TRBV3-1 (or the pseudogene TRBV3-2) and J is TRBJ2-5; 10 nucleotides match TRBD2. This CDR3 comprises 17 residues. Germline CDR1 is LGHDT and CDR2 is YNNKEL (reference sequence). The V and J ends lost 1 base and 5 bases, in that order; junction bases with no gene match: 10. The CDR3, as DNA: TGTGCCAGCAGCCAAGGAGCGGGAGGGCCTTCGGGGGAGACCCAGTACTTC. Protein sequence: CASSQGAGGPSGETQYF.

CDR3: CASSFSGTGDGAGGYTF. The CDR3 bases are TGTGCCAGCAGCTTCTCCGGGACAGGGGACGGGGCGGGTGGCTACACCTTC. The chain combines TRBV7-2 with TRBJ1-2, with 10 bases aligning to TRBD1. V dropped 3 bases and J dropped 7; count of bases not matched to a gene: 14. Germline V gene data show CDR1 as SGHTA and CDR2 as FQGNSA. This CDR3 spans 17 amino acids.

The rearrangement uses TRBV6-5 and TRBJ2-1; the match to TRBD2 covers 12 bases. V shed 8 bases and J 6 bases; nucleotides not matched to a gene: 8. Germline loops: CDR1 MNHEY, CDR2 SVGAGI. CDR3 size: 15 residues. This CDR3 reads CASGSLAGGRNEQFF. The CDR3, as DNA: TGTGCCAGCGGGAGTCTAGCGGGGGGGCGCAATGAGCAGTTCTTC.

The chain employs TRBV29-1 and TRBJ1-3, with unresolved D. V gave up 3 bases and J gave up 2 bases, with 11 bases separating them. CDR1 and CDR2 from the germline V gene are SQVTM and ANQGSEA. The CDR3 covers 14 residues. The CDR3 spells CSVDDSPAGNTIYF. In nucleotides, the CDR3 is TGCAGCGTTGATGATAGCCCCGCTGGAAACACCATATATTTT.

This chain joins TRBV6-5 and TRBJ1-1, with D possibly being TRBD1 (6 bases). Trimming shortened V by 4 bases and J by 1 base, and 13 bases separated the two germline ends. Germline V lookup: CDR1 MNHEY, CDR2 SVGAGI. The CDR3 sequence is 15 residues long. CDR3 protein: CASSSLDRRNTEAFF. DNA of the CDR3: TGTGCCAGCAGTTCCCTAGACAGGAGGAACACTGAAGCTTTCTTT.

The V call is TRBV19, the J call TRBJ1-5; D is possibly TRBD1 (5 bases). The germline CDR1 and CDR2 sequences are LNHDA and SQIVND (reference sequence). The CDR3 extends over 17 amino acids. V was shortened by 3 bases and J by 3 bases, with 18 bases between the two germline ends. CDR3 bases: TGTGCCAGTAGTATTGATGAGGGGAGGGTTATCAATCAGCCCCAGCATTTT. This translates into CASSIDEGRVINQPQHF. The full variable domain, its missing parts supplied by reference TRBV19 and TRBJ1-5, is DGGITQSPKYLFRKEGQNVTLSCEQNLNHDAMYWYRQDPGQGLRLIYYSQIVNDFQKGDIAEGYSVSREKKESFPLTVTSAQKNPTAFYLCASSIDEGRVINQPQHFGDGTRLSIL.

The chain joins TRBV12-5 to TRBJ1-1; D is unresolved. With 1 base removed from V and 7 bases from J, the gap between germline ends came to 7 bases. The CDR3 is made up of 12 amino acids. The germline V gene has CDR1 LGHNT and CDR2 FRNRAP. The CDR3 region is CASGLDSYEAFF. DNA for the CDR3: TGTGCTAGTGGTTTGGACAGCTATGAAGCTTTCTTT.

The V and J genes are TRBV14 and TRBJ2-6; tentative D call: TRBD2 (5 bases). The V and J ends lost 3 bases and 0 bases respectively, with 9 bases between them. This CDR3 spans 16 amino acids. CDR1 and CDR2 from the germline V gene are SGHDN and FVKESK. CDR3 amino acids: CASSQNRGSGANVLTF. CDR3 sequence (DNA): TGTGCCAGCAGCCAGAATCGGGGCTCTGGGGCCAACGTCCTGACTTTC. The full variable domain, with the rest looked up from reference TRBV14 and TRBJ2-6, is EAGVTQFPSHSVIEKGQTVTLRCDPISGHDNLYWYRRVMGKEIKFLLHFVKESKQDESGMPNNRFLAERTGGTYSTLKVQPAELEDSGVYFCASSQNRGSGANVLTFGAGSRLTVL.

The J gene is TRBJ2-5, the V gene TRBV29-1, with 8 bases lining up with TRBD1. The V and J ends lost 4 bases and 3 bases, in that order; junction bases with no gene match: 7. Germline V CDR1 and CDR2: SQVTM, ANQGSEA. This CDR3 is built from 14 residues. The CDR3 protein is CSVGVRGPEETQYF. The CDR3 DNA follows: TGCAGCGTTGGCGTCAGGGGGCCTGAAGAGACCCAGTACTTC.

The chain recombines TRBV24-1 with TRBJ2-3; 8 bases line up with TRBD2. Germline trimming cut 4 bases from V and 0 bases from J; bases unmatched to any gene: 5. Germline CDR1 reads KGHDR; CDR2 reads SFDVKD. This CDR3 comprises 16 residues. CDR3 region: CATSEGRGASTDTQYF. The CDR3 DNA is TGTGCCACCAGTGAGGGGCGGGGGGCAAGCACAGATACGCAGTATTTT.

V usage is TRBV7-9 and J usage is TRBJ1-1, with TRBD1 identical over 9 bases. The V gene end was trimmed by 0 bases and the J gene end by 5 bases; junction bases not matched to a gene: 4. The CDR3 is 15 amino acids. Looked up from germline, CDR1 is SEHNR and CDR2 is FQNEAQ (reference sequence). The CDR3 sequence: CASSLAGQGLTEAFF. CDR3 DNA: TGTGCCAGCAGCTTAGCGGGACAGGGCTTGACTGAAGCTTTCTTT.

CDR3 DNA sequence: TGTGCCAGCAGCTTGGAGCGAGGAGGAGGGACCTACGAGCAGTACTTC. Translating it yields CASSLERGGGTYEQYF. This sequence joins TRBV5-5 and TRBJ2-7, with D maybe TRBD2 (6 bases). Germline V CDR1 and CDR2: SGHKS, YYEKEE (reference sequence). The CDR3 sequence is 16 residues long. Trimming took off 0 bases at V and 2 bases at J, with 15 bases between the two ends.

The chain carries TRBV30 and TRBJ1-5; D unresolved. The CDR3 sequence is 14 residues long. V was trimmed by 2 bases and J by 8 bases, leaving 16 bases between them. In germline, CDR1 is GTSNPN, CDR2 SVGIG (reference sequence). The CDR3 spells CAWSQTNLREPQHF. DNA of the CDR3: TGTGCCTGGAGTCAAACCAATTTACGGGAGCCCCAGCATTTT.